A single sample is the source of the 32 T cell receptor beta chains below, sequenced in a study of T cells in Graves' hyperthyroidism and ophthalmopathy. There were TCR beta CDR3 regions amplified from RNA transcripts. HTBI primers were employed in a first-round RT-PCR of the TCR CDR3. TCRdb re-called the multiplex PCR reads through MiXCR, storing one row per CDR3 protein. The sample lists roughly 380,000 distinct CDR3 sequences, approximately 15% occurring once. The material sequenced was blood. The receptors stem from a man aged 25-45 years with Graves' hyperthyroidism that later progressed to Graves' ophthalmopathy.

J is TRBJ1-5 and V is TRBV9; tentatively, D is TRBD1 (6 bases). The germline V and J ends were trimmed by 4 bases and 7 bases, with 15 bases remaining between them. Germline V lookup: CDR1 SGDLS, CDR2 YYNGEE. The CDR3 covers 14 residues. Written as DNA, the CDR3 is TGTGCCAGCAGCCCTCAAGGGGGTGGGCAGCCCCAGCATTTT. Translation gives CASSPQGGGQPQHF.

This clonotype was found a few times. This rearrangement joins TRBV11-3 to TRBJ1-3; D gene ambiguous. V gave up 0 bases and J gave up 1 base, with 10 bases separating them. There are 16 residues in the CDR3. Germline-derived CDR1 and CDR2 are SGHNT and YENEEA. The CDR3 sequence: CASSLEGRQSGNTIYF. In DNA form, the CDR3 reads TGTGCCAGCAGCTTAGAAGGACGGCAATCTGGAAACACCATATATTTT.

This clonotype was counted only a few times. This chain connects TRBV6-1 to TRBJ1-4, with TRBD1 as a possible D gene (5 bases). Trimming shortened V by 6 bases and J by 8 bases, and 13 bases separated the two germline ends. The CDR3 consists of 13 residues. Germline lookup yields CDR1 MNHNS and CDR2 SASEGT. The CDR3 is CASSTLRGEKLFF. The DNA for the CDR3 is TGTGCCAGCAGCACTCTTCGGGGCGAAAAACTGTTTTTT.

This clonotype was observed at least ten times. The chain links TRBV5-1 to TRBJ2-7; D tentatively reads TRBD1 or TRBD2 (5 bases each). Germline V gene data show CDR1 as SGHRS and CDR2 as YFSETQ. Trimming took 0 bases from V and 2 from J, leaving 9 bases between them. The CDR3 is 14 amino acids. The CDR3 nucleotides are TGCGCCAGCAGCTTGGAACAGGAGGCCTACGAGCAGTACTTC. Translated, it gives CASSLEQEAYEQYF.

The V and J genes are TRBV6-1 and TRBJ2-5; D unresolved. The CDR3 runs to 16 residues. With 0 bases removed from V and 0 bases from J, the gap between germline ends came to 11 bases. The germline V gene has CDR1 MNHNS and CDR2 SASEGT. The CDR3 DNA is TGTGCCAGCAGTGAAGCGGTCGCAGCTTACCAAGAGACCCAGTACTTC. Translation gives CASSEAVAAYQETQYF.

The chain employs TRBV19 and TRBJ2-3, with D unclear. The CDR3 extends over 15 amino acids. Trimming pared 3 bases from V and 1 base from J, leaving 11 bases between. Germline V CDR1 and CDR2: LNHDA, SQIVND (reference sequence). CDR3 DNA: TGTGCCAGTAGTATGGGTGTGGTGGGCACAGATACGCAGTATTTT. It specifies CASSMGVVGTDTQYF.

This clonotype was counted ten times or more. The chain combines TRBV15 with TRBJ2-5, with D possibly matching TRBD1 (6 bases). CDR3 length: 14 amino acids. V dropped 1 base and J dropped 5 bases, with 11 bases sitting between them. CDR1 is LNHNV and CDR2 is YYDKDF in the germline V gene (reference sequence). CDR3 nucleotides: TGTGCCACCAGCAGAGTAGGACAGAAGGAGACCCAGTACTTC. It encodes CATSRVGQKETQYF.

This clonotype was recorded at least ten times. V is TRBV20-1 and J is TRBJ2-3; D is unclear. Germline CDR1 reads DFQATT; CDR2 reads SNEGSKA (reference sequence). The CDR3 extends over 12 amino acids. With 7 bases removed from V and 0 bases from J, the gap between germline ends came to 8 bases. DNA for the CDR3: TGCAGTGTCAGTGCTAGCACAGATACGCAGTATTTT. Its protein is CSVSASTDTQYF.

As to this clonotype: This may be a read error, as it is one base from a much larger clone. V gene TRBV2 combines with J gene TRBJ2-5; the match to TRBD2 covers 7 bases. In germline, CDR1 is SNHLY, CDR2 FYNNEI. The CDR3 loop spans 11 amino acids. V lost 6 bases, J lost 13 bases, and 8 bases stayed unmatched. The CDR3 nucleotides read TGTGCCAGCAGCTGGGAGGGACTGGGGTACTTC. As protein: CASSWEGLGYF.

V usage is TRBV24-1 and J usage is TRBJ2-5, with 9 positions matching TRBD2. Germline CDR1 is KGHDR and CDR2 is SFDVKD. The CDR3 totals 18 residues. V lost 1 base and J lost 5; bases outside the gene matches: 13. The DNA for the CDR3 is TGTGCCACCAGTGATTTTCGCGGGGGGGCCGGGTTCGAGGAGACCCAGTACTTC. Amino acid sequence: CATSDFRGGAGFEETQYF.

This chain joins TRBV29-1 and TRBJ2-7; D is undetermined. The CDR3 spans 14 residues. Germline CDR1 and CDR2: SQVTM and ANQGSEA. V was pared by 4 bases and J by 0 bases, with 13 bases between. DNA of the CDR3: TGCAGCGTTGTCCTACAGTGGGACTCCTACGAGCAGTACTTC. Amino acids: CSVVLQWDSYEQYF.

The CDR3 DNA reads TGCGCCAGCAGCCCCCCTCGGTCGGGGGGGCTTTCCTACGAGCAGTACTTC. Protein: CASSPPRSGGLSYEQYF. The gene calls are TRBV4-1 and TRBJ2-7, with 8 bases matching TRBD2. The ends lost 4 bases at V and 1 base at J; junction bases unmatched: 12. The CDR3 length is 17 residues. Germline V gives CDR1 MGHRA, CDR2 YSYEKL.

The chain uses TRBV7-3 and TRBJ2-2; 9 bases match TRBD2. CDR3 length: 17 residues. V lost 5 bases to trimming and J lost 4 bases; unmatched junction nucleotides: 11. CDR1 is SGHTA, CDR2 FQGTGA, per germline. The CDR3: CASSVLASGALTGELFF. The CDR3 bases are TGTGCCAGCAGCGTCCTAGCTAGCGGGGCGCTCACCGGGGAGCTGTTTTTT.

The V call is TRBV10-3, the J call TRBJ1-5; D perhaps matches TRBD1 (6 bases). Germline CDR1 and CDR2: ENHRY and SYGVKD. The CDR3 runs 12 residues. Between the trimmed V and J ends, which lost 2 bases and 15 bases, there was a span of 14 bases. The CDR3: CAISENHRARHF. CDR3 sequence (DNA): TGTGCCATCAGTGAGAACCACAGGGCGCGGCATTTT.

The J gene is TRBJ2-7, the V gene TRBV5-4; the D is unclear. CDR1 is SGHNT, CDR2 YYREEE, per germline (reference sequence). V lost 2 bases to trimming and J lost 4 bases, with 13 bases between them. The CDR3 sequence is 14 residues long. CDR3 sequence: CASSLGNSLYEQYF. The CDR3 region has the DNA TGTGCCAGCAGCTTAGGTAATTCTCTGTACGAGCAGTACTTC.

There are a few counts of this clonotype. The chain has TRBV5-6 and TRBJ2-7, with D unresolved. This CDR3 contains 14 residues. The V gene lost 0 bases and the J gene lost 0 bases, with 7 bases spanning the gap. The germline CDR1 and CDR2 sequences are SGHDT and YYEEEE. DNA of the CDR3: TGTGCCAGCAGCTTGGACAGCAGCTCCTACGAGCAGTACTTC. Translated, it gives CASSLDSSSYEQYF.

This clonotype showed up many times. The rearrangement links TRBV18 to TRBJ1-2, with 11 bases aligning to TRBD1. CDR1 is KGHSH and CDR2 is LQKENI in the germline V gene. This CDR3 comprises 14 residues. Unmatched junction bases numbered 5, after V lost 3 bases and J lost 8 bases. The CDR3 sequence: CASSPGQGARGYTF. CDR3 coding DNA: TGTGCCAGCTCACCTGGACAGGGGGCACGCGGCTACACCTTC.

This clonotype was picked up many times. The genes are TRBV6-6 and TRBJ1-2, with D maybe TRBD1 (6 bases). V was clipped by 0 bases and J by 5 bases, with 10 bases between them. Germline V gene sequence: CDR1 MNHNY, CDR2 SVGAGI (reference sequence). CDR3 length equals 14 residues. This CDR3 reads CASSYSEGGYGYTF. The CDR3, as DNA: TGTGCCAGCAGTTACTCAGAGGGGGGGTATGGCTACACCTTC.

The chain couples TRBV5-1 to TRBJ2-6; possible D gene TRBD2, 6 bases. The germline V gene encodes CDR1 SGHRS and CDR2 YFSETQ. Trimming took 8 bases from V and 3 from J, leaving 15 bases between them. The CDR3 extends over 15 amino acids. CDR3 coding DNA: TGCGCCAGTACCGTCGGGACTCTTGGGGCCAACGTCCTGACTTTC. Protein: CASTVGTLGANVLTF. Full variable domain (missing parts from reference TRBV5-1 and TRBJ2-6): KAGVTQTPRYLIKTRGQQVTLSCSPISGHRSVSWYQQTPGQGLQFLFEYFSETQRNKGNFPGRFSGRQFSNSRSEMNVSTLELGDSALYLCASTVGTLGANVLTFGAGSRLTVL.

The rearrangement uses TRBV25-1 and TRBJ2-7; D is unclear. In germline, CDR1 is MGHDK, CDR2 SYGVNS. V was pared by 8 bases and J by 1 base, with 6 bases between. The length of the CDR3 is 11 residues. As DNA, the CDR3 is TGTGCCAGCGCTCGGTCCTACGAGCAGTACTTC. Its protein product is CASARSYEQYF.

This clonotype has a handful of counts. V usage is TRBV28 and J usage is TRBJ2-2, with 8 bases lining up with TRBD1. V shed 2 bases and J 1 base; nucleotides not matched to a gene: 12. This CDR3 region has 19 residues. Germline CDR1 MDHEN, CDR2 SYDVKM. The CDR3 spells CASSLMVWDRIMNTGELFF. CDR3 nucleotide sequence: TGTGCCAGCAGTTTAATGGTATGGGACAGGATTATGAACACCGGGGAGCTGTTTTTT.

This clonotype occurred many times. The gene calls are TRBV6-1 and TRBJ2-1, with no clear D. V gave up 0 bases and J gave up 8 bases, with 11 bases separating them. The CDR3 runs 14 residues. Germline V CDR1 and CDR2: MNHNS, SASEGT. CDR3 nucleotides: TGTGCCAGCAGTGAAGCGCTGTTGGGCTATGAGCAGTTCTTC. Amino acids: CASSEALLGYEQFF.

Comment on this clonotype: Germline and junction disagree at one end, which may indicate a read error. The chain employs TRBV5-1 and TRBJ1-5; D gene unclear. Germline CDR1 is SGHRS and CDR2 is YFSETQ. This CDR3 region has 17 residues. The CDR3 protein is CASSQVDALLSNEPQHF. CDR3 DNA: TGCGCCAGCAGCCAAGTAGACGCGCTCCTTAGCAATGAGCCCCAGCATTTT.

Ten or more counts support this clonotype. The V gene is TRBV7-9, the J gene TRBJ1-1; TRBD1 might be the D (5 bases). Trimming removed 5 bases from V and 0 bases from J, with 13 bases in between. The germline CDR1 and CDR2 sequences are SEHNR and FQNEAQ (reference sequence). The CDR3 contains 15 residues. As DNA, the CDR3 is TGTGCCAGCAGCCCGACCCAGGGAATGAACACTGAAGCTTTCTTT. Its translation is CASSPTQGMNTEAFF.

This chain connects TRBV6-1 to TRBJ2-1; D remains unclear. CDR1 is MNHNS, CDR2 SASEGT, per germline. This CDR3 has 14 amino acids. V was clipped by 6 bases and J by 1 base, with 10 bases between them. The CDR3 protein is CASSPLRSYNEQFF. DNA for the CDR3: TGTGCCAGCAGCCCCCTAAGGTCCTACAATGAGCAGTTCTTC.

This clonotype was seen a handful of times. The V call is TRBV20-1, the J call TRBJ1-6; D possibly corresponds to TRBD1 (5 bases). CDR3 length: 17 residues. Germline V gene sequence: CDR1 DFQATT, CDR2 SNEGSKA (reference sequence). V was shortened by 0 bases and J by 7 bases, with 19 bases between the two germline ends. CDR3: CSARDDRQGTLNSPLHF. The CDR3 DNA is TGCAGTGCTAGAGATGATCGCCAAGGGACTTTAAATTCACCCCTCCACTTT.

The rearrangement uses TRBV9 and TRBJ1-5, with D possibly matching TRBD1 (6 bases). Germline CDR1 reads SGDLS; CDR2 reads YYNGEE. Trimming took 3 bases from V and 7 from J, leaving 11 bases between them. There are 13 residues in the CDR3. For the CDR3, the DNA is TGTGCCAGCAGCGAGGGGGGGTGGCAGCCCCAGCATTTT. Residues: CASSEGGWQPQHF.

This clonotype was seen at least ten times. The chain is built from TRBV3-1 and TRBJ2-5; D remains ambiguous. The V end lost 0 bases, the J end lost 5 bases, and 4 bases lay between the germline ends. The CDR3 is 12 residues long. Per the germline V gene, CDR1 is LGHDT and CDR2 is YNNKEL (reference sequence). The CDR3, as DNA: TGTGCCAGCAGCCAAGATCTGGAGACCCAGTACTTC. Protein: CASSQDLETQYF.

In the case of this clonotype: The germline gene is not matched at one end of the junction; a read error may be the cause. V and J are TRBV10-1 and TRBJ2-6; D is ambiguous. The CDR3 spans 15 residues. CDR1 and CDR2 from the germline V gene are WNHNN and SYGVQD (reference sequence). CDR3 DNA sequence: TGTGCCAGCAGTGAAACCTCAACTGGGGCCAACGTCCTGACTTTC. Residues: CASSETSTGANVLTF.

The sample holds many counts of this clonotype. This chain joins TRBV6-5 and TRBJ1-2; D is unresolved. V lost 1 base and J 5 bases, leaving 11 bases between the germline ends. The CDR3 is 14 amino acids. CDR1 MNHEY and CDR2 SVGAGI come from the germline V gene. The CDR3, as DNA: TGTGCCAGCAGTTACTATAGAACTTCTTATGGCTACACCTTC. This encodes CASSYYRTSYGYTF.

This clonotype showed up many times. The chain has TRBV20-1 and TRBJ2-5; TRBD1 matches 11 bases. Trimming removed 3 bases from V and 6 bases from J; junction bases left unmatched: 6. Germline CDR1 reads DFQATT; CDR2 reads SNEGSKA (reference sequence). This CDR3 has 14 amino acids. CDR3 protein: CSARGDRGVKTQYF. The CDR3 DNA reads TGCAGTGCTAGGGGGGACAGGGGGGTGAAGACCCAGTACTTC.

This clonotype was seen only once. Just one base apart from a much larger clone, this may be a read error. CDR3 nucleotide sequence: TGTGCCAGCTCACCAGCACGGATCAACGAGCAGTACTTC. Its protein product is CASSPARINEQYF. V and J are TRBV18 and TRBJ2-7, with no clear D. The CDR3 contains 13 residues. The V end lost 2 bases, the J end lost 5 bases, and 10 bases lay between the germline ends. CDR1 and CDR2 from the germline V gene are KGHSH and LQKENI.